This T cell receptor beta chain stems from a study of metastatic and nonmetastatic thyroid tumors. Whole-study findings and limits: According to reports, the diversity of TCR beta was significantly higher in malignant thyroid tumors than in benign nodules, and this held in both blood and tumor samples.

TCRdb reassembled clones from the PCR reads with MiXCR. The sample has around 20,000 clones, around 19% seen once; the top ten hold 25% to 30%. This clone came up once. Antigen: not known. This clone may be a read error of a much larger clone one base away. V was pared by 7 bases and J by 12 bases, with 19 bases between. The CDR3 totals 12 residues. Germline V gives CDR1 SGHDT, CDR2 YYEEEE. Patients were all untreated before their thyroid surgery. This TCR was sampled from a female donor with papillary thyroid cancer or a benign thyroid nodule (not recorded which). Some clones in this sample may be carry-over from other donors' samples. The chain couples TRBV5-6 to TRBJ2-5, with D possibly being TRBD2 (5 bases). Sequencing used blood. The CDR3 protein is CASWEMGGSKYF. The CDR3 DNA reads as TGTGCCAGCTGGGAGATGGGTGGGTCCAAGTACTTC.